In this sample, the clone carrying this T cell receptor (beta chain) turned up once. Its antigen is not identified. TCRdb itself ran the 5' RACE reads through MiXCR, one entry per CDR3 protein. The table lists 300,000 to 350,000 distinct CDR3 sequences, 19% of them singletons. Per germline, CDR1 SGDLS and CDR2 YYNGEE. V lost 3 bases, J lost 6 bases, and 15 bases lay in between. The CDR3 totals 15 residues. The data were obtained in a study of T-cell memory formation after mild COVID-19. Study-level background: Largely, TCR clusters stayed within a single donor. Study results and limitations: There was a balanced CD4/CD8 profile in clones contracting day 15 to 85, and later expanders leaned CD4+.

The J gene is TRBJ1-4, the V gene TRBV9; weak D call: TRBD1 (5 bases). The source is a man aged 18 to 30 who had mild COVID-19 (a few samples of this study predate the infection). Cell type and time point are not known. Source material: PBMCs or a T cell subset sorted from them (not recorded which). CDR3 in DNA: TGTGCCAGCAGCGCGTCAGGGATGGGTGATGAAAAACTGTTTTTT. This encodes CASSASGMGDEKLFF.